The present entry profiles one T cell receptor (beta chain) with its context. Its specificity is not known. The data stem from a study of cytomegalovirus exposure and HLA in healthy donors. Regarding the study as a whole: Within an earlier analysis, most TCR beta V segments proved productive either about 87% or about 30% of the time. It was likely that a cluster of highly shared sequence variants was a sequencing artifact. V- and J-gene trimming in TCR beta was tied to a missense DCLRE1C variant by an analysis performed later.

The PCR employed 60 Vbeta primers together with 13 Jbeta primers. Method: immunoSEQ multiplex PCR; TCRdb's copy keeps in-frame clones and lacks some. The sample shows 120,000 to 150,000 clones, about 75% of them seen only once. What was sequenced was PBMCs. The receptor comes from a woman aged 25 to 39 in good health and CMV-seronegative.

CDR3 in amino acids: CASSRTGDSNQPQHF. The CDR3 region has the DNA TGTGCCAGCAGCCGGACAGGAGATAGCAATCAGCCCCAGCATTTT. J is TRBJ1-5 and V is TRBV7-2, with 7 bases lining up with TRBD1. The CDR3 runs 15 residues. Germline CDR1 SGHTA, CDR2 FQGNSA. J gave up 0 bases and V 5 bases, and 4 bases lay outside the gene matches.